A selection of T cell receptor beta chains follows, all from one sample in a study of cytomegalovirus exposure and HLA in healthy donors. Assay used: immunoSEQ multiplex PCR; TCRdb lists only in-frame clones, some missing. The sample includes 220,000 or so clones. Sequenced sample: PBMCs. Every receptor here comes from a girl aged 2 to 10 in good health and CMV-seropositive. The CDR3 runs from the conserved cysteine through the conserved F or W. A D gene is named only where the DNA matches it firmly.

D	V	J	DNA	CDR3
NA	TRBV6-1	TRBJ2-3	TGTGCCACCGACTTCGCGGGAACTACAGATACGCAGTATTTT	CATDFAGTTDTQYF
NA	TRBV27	TRBJ1-1	TGTGCCAGCAGTTCACAACCAGGGGTTGGTACTGAAGCTTTCTTT	CASSSQPGVGTEAFF
NA	TRBV21-1	TRBJ2-5	TGTGCCAGCAGGGGGGGGAGAGGGGAAAGCGAGACCCAGTACTTC	CASRGGRGESETQYF
TRBD1	TRBV11-3	TRBJ2-7	TGTGCCAGCAGCGAGAGGGGACAGAGCTCCTACGAGCAGTACTTC	CASSERGQSSYEQYF
NA	TRBV7-9	TRBJ1-3	TGTGCCAGCAGAGGCGCGGGAAGATACTCCTCTGGAAACACCATATATTTT	CASRGAGRYSSGNTIYF
TRBD2	TRBV27	TRBJ2-7	TGTGCCAGCAGCACTAGCGGGAGTCCTCTCGGTACCTACGAGCAGTACTTC	CASSTSGSPLGTYEQYF
NA	TRBV25-1	TRBJ1-1	TGTGCCAGCAGTGGACAGACTTTCATGAACACTGAAGCTTTCTTT	CASSGQTFMNTEAFF
NA	TRBV6-5	TRBJ1-3	TGTGCCAGCAGTCTGGGCCCCTCTGGAAACACCATATATTTT	CASSLGPSGNTIYF
TRBD1	TRBV7-7	TRBJ2-5	TGTGCTAGCAGCTTAGGAACAGGGGTAGGGGAGACCCAGTACTTC	CASSLGTGVGETQYF
NA	TRBV19	TRBJ2-4	TGTGCCAGTAGTATTCAGGGGCTAGCCAAAAACATTCAGTACTTC	CASSIQGLAKNIQYF
TRBD2	TRBV4-2	TRBJ2-2	TGTGCCAGCAGCCAAGCGGTTCTAGCGGGAGGCACCGGGGAGCTGTTTTTT	CASSQAVLAGGTGELFF
NA	TRBV5-6	TRBJ2-1	TGTGCCAGCAGCCGAAACAGGAATGAGCAGTTCTTC	CASSRNRNEQFF
NA	TRBV19	TRBJ2-2	TGTGCCAGTAGTATTGGAGGGGCCAACACCGGGGAGCTGTTTTTT	CASSIGGANTGELFF
TRBD2	TRBV5-1	TRBJ2-1	TGCGCCAGCAGCCCGTCGGGACTAGCGGGCGCCTCCTACAATGAGCAGTTCTTC	CASSPSGLAGASYNEQFF
TRBD2	TRBV7-2	TRBJ2-1	TGTGCCAGCAGCCTCGGGGGAGGGACTAGCAGGAATGAGCAGTTCTTC	CASSLGGGTSRNEQFF
NA	TRBV12-2	TRBJ2-1	TGTGCAAGTCGCTTAGACGGGACTAGCGTCCTCTTGAGTGCCTACAATGAGCAGTTCTTC	CASRLDGTSVLLSAYNEQFF
TRBD1	TRBV5-6	TRBJ2-7	TGTGCCAGCAGCCTGGGACAGGACTCCTACGAGCAGTACTTC	CASSLGQDSYEQYF
TRBD2	TRBV7-9	TRBJ2-7	TGTGCCAGCGGAGCACAGCGGGAGCCCTACGAGCAGTACTTC	CASGAQREPYEQYF
NA	TRBV6-5	TRBJ1-1	TGTGCCAGCAGTTGGACAGAGTTGAACACTGAAGCTTTCTTT	CASSWTELNTEAFF
NA	TRBV4-1	TRBJ2-1	TGCGCCAGCAGCCAGGCTGCCCCCTCGAATGAGCAGTTCTTC	CASSQAAPSNEQFF
NA	TRBV18	TRBJ2-7	TGTGCCAGCTCACCCCCCGGACAGTCCTTGCCCTACGAGCAGTACTTC	CASSPPGQSLPYEQYF
NA	TRBV5-1	TRBJ2-2	TGCGCCAGCAGTTTGGAGGCAGGGAACACCGGGGAGCTGTTTTTT	CASSLEAGNTGELFF
NA	TRBV28	TRBJ1-5	TGTGCCAGCAGTCTACCCGTAGGAGGCAATCAGCCCCAGCATTTT	CASSLPVGGNQPQHF
NA	TRBV6-4	TRBJ2-1	TGTGCCAGCAGTGAGCAGACAATAGACTCCTACAATGAGCAGTTCTTC	CASSEQTIDSYNEQFF
TRBD1	TRBV6-1	TRBJ2-7	TGTGCCAGCAGTGGAGCCGGGACAGGGACGTTTAAGAGCTCCTACGAGCAGTACTTC	CASSGAGTGTFKSSYEQYF
TRBD1	TRBV28	TRBJ2-7	TGTGCCAGCAGTTTCAGGGGGCTATCCTACGAGCAGTACTTC	CASSFRGLSYEQYF
NA	TRBV5-1	TRBJ2-7	TGCGCCAGCAGGGGGAGAGGGCCTTTGGACGAGCAGTACTTC	CASRGRGPLDEQYF
TRBD2	TRBV25-1	TRBJ2-7	TGTGCCAGCAGTGAGAGCGGGGATGAAACCTACGAGCAGTACTTC	CASSESGDETYEQYF
NA	TRBV6-5	TRBJ2-3	TGTGCCAGCAGTTACGGAGGGATAAGCACAGATACGCAGTATTTT	CASSYGGISTDTQYF
NA	TRBV19	TRBJ2-1	TGTGCCAGTAGTATCGGAACAGGCAATGAGCAGTTCTTC	CASSIGTGNEQFF
TRBD1	TRBV6-1	TRBJ1-2	TGTGCCAGCAGTGATGGGACAGGGACCATCGCTAACTATGGCTACACCTTC	CASSDGTGTIANYGYTF
TRBD2	TRBV30	TRBJ2-1	TGTGCCGGAGCGGGAGTTTCTAATGAGCAGTTCTTC	CAGAGVSNEQFF
TRBD1	TRBV20-1	TRBJ2-5	TGCTCTACCCGGGACAGGGAGACCCAGTACTTC	CSTRDRETQYF
TRBD1	TRBV10-1	TRBJ2-4	TGCGCCAGCAGTTCATCGGCAGGGGGAAACATTCAGTACTTC	CASSSSAGGNIQYF
TRBD1	TRBV27	TRBJ2-1	TGTGCCAGCAGTCCTCGGACAGGTTTGGACAATGAGCAGTTCTTC	CASSPRTGLDNEQFF
TRBD1	TRBV2	TRBJ1-4	TGTGCCAGCTACAGGGGGGGAAAACTGTTTTTT	CASYRGGKLFF
NA	TRBV28	TRBJ2-5	TGTGCCAGCAGAGGCGGAGAGACCCAGTACTTC	CASRGGETQYF
TRBD2	TRBV27	TRBJ2-5	TGTGCCACGGGTGGGCGGGAGCAGTACTTC	CATGGREQYF
NA	TRBV19	TRBJ1-2	TGTGCCAGTAGTATAGTCGCAGGGGTCGGCTACACCTTC	CASSIVAGVGYTF
TRBD2	TRBV19	TRBJ2-7	TGTGCCAGTAGTCCCGGGACTAGCTACGAGCAGTACTTC	CASSPGTSYEQYF
TRBD2	TRBV29-1	TRBJ2-1	TGCAGCGTCCTTTATAGCGGGAGAGGATACAATGAGCAGTTCTTC	CSVLYSGRGYNEQFF